This TCR beta chain was obtained from a study of blood T cell repertoires in COVID-19. Background on the study: Samples taken during acute and convalescent COVID-19 were collected in the United States, Italy and Spain. From T cells, B-cell-depleted T cells, or PBMCs came the material, which was cDNA or gDNA.

Patients from Seattle were sampled longitudinally, starting during active infection. CDR1 is SGHRS, CDR2 YFSETQ, per germline. This CDR3 is built from 15 residues. V lost 0 bases to trimming and J lost 12 bases; unmatched junction nucleotides: 6. Sequenced by immunoSEQ multiplex PCR; TCRdb stores in-frame clones only, minus some. Counted here are 160,000 or so clones, 85% occurring once; the ten biggest clones make up around 5%. The TCR sequence derives from a woman aged 45-59 years with COVID-19, enrolled during active disease. The rearrangement joins TRBV5-1 to TRBJ1-6; 10 bases line up with TRBD1. What was sequenced was peripheral blood. The CDR3 sequence: CASSLVGTGVEPLHF. CDR3 sequence (DNA): TGCGCCAGCAGCTTGGTCGGGACAGGGGTTGAACCCCTCCACTTT.